What follows are 18 T cell receptor beta chains derived from one specimen sequenced in a study of cytomegalovirus exposure and HLA in healthy donors. Researchers ran the PCR with 60 Vbeta and 13 Jbeta primers. Profiled with immunoSEQ multiplex PCR; TCRdb holds only in-frame clones, not every one. The repertoire holds about 150,000 clones, with around 75% as singletons. The source material was PBMCs. These receptors were collected from a man aged 30 to 39 in good health and CMV-seropositive.

This chain connects TRBV9 to TRBJ1-2, with 8 nucleotides matching TRBD1. Germline CDR1 is SGDLS and CDR2 is YYNGEE. Trimming took 4 bases from V and 5 from J; bases not matched to a gene: 13. The CDR3 contains 16 residues. CDR3 sequence reads: CASSSTWSGTGYGYTF. The DNA of the CDR3 is TGTGCCAGCAGCTCCACGTGGTCCGGGACAGGTTATGGCTACACCTTC.

The chain links TRBV4-3 to TRBJ2-7, with 10 bases fitting TRBD2. Germline V lookup: CDR1 LGHNA, CDR2 YSLEER. Trimming at V came to 3 bases and at J to 2 bases, leaving 7 bases not matched to a gene. This CDR3 has 16 amino acids. Written as DNA, the CDR3 is TGCGCCAGCAGCCAGGGGCCTAGCGGGGGTACCTACGAGCAGTACTTC. Translation gives CASSQGPSGGTYEQYF.

The rearrangement uses TRBV19 and TRBJ1-6; a weak D match, TRBD1 (5 bases). CDR1 is LNHDA and CDR2 is SQIVND in the germline V gene (reference sequence). V lost 1 base and J lost 11, with 15 bases in between. CDR3 length equals 15 residues. The CDR3 bases are TGTGCCAGTAGTATAGCTGGCTGGGGCAGGACACCCCTCCACTTT. Protein: CASSIAGWGRTPLHF.

V is TRBV5-1 and J is TRBJ2-2; 7 bases fit TRBD1. This CDR3 contains 16 residues. Germline CDR1 is SGHRS and CDR2 is YFSETQ. V lost 6 bases to trimming and J lost 3 bases; unmatched junction nucleotides: 11. The CDR3 bases are TGCGCCAGCAAGGGAGACAGGGTACAAGACACCGGGGAGCTGTTTTTT. Residues: CASKGDRVQDTGELFF.

This clone was counted between two and nine times. V gene TRBV2 combines with J gene TRBJ2-5; 10 nucleotides line up with TRBD2. This CDR3 has 21 residues. Trimming took 2 bases from V and 3 from J; bases not matched to a gene: 21. From germline, CDR1 is SNHLY and CDR2 FYNNEI. CDR3 residues: CASSEYPSGGAPGRYKETQYF. As DNA, the CDR3 is TGTGCCAGCAGTGAATACCCCAGCGGGGGGGCCCCGGGCCGCTATAAAGAGACCCAGTACTTC.

This sequence joins TRBV6-5 and TRBJ2-3; 7 positions match TRBD2. The V segment lost 8 bases and the J segment 4 bases; nucleotides outside the gene matches: 6. The CDR3 loop spans 13 amino acids. The germline V gene encodes CDR1 MNHEY and CDR2 SVGAGI. CDR3 nucleotide sequence: TGTGCCAGCGGGAGGGGAGGGGCAGATACGCAGTATTTT. Translation gives CASGRGGADTQYF.

V gene TRBV11-3 combines with J gene TRBJ2-3; D gene uncertain. There are 15 residues in the CDR3. Germline lookup yields CDR1 SGHNT and CDR2 YENEEA. V was cut by 1 base and J by 1 base, with 9 bases left in between. The CDR3 loop is CASSLGYRGTDTQYF. In DNA form, the CDR3 reads TGTGCCAGCAGCTTAGGGTACCGAGGCACAGATACGCAGTATTTT.

The chain employs TRBV12-5 and TRBJ1-5, with D uncertain. Trimming stripped 5 bases from V and 3 bases from J, with 2 bases between. The CDR3 extends over 11 amino acids. Germline V lookup: CDR1 LGHNT, CDR2 FRNRAP. The CDR3 DNA reads as TGTGCTAGTGGTCACAATCAGCCCCAGCATTTT. Protein product: CASGHNQPQHF.

The chain has TRBV19 and TRBJ1-2; 11 positions match TRBD1. CDR1 is LNHDA and CDR2 is SQIVND in the germline V gene (reference sequence). The CDR3 has 13 amino acids. J gave up 5 bases and V 10 bases, and 6 bases lay outside the gene matches. The CDR3 DNA follows: TGTGCCACCGCCGGACAGGGGGCATATGGCTACACCTTC. Its translation is CATAGQGAYGYTF.

The rearrangement joins TRBV4-3 to TRBJ2-5, with 7 nucleotides matching TRBD2. Trimming removed 2 bases from V and 2 bases from J; junction bases left unmatched: 11. CDR1 and CDR2 from the germline V gene are LGHNA and YSLEER. The CDR3 covers 17 residues. The CDR3 nucleotides are TGCGCCAGCAGCCAATTGTCGCGGGGGAGTGGGCAAGAGACCCAGTACTTC. Its translation: CASSQLSRGSGQETQYF.

The chain uses TRBV9 and TRBJ2-2; 10 bases align to TRBD1. CDR1 is SGDLS and CDR2 is YYNGEE in the germline V gene. CDR3 length: 15 residues. J gave up 7 bases and V 0 bases, and 3 bases lay outside the gene matches. In DNA form, the CDR3 reads TGTGCCAGCAGCGTAGAAGGGACAGGGGTCGGGGAGCTGTTTTTT. Encoded protein: CASSVEGTGVGELFF.

This rearrangement joins TRBV6-5 to TRBJ1-1, with 9 bases identical to TRBD1. Per the germline V gene, CDR1 is MNHEY and CDR2 is SVGAGI. The CDR3 extends over 14 amino acids. With V trimmed by 8 bases and J by 6 bases, 10 bases remained unmatched. CDR3 nucleotides: TGTGCCAGCGGGCAGGGACAGGGCGGTGCTGAAGCTTTCTTT. The encoded protein is CASGQGQGGAEAFF.

The rearrangement links TRBV9 to TRBJ2-3; TRBD1 might be the D (5 bases). V was shortened by 4 bases and J by 6 bases, with 18 bases between the two germline ends. CDR3 length: 15 amino acids. CDR1 SGDLS and CDR2 YYNGEE come from the germline V gene. The chain's CDR3 is CASSSYSSAGDTQYF. CDR3 coding DNA: TGTGCCAGCAGCTCCTATTCCTCGGCAGGGGATACGCAGTATTTT.

This sequence joins TRBV30 and TRBJ2-4; 7 bases are shared with TRBD2. The germline V gene encodes CDR1 GTSNPN and CDR2 SVGIG (reference sequence). This CDR3 contains 15 residues. J gave up 2 bases and V 1 base, and 5 bases lay outside the gene matches. The CDR3 DNA follows: TGTGCCTGGAGTGGGGGCGGGGGTTCCAAAAACATTCAGTACTTC. It encodes CAWSGGGGSKNIQYF.

The V and J genes are TRBV7-3 and TRBJ2-2; 11 nucleotides line up with TRBD1. Trimming at V came to 4 bases and at J to 6 bases, leaving 4 bases not matched to a gene. CDR3 length: 15 residues. Looked up from germline, CDR1 is SGHTA and CDR2 is FQGTGA. The CDR3 is CASSSGTGGPGELFF. CDR3 coding DNA: TGTGCCAGCAGCTCCGGGACAGGGGGTCCCGGGGAGCTGTTTTTT.

The chain links TRBV18 to TRBJ1-3, with D tentatively TRBD1 (6 bases). The CDR3 is made up of 12 amino acids. V was trimmed by 2 bases and J by 13 bases, leaving 12 bases between them. CDR1 and CDR2 (germline): KGHSH, LQKENI. The CDR3 nucleotides read TGTGCCAGCTCACCAACCAGGGGCCAGATATATTTT. It translates to CASSPTRGQIYF.

V and J are TRBV7-9 and TRBJ2-7; 11 bases line up with TRBD1. The CDR3 extends over 15 amino acids. The junction had 8 bases not matched to a gene; V was cut back by 5 bases and J by 5 bases. Germline V gene sequence: CDR1 SEHNR, CDR2 FQNEAQ (reference sequence). The CDR3 bases are TGTGCCAGCAGCCCGGGGACAGGGGGTTTCGACGAGCAGTACTTC. It specifies CASSPGTGGFDEQYF.

The chain is built from TRBV4-1 and TRBJ2-3; TRBD2 matches 9 bases. Germline CDR1 reads MGHRA; CDR2 reads YSYEKL. The length of the CDR3 is 16 residues. With V trimmed by 0 bases and J by 6 bases, 7 bases remained unmatched. Written as DNA, the CDR3 is TGCGCCAGCAGCCAAGATCTGGCTAGCGGGGTGGATACGCAGTATTTT. Residues: CASSQDLASGVDTQYF.